These 16 T cell receptor beta chains came from one sample sequenced in a study of blood T cell repertoires in COVID-19. Profiled with immunoSEQ multiplex PCR; TCRdb holds only in-frame clones, not every one. The sample carries about 140,000 clones, about 90% recorded once. Sequencing used peripheral blood. These receptor sequences come from a woman older than 75 with acute or convalescent COVID-19.

CDR3 protein: CASSQDGSQPQHF. The CDR3 DNA sequence: TGTGCCAGCAGCCAAGACGGGTCCCAGCCCCAGCATTTT. J is TRBJ1-5 and V is TRBV7-3; no reliable D call. The V end lost 5 bases, the J end lost 7 bases, and 12 bases lay between the germline ends. CDR3 length: 13 residues. Germline V lookup: CDR1 SGHTA, CDR2 FQGTGA.

This chain joins TRBV4-3 and TRBJ2-4; the D gene is possibly TRBD1 (6 bases). The CDR3 totals 16 residues. V lost 1 base, J lost 5 bases, and 15 bases lay in between. Germline lookup yields CDR1 LGHNA and CDR2 YSLEER. Written as DNA, the CDR3 is TGCGCCAGCAGCCAAGTGTTTCGGACAGAGGAAAACATTCAGTACTTC. Translated, it gives CASSQVFRTEENIQYF.

With respect to this clone: The junction departs from the called germline gene at one end, perhaps through a read error. The gene calls are TRBV11-2 and TRBJ2-3; D is ambiguous. From germline, CDR1 is SGHAT and CDR2 FQNNGV. CDR3 length: 13 amino acids. DNA of the CDR3: TGTGCGAGCAAACTGAGGTACACAGATACGCAGTATTTT. Translated, it gives CASKLRYTDTQYF.

The count of this clone is one. The V call is TRBV19, the J call TRBJ1-1; 7 positions match TRBD1. This CDR3 spans 15 amino acids. Germline CDR1 reads LNHDA; CDR2 reads SQIVND (reference sequence). The trim removed 3 bases at V and 6 bases at J, leaving 10 bases unmatched. The CDR3 DNA reads as TGTGCCAGTAGTATTGACGGACAGGTTCGGGCTGAAGCTTTCTTT. Amino acids: CASSIDGQVRAEAFF.

The V and J genes are TRBV27 and TRBJ2-7; D is perhaps TRBD1 (6 bases). The CDR3 length is 13 residues. CDR1 is MNHEY and CDR2 is SMNVEV in the germline V gene (reference sequence). The V end was cut by 2 bases, the J end by 6 bases, with 11 bases between. The CDR3 nucleotides read TGTGCCAGCAGTTTAGGACAGTCGGGCGAGCAGTACTTC. Translation: CASSLGQSGEQYF.

The rearrangement joins TRBV7-3 to TRBJ2-1; 7 nucleotides match TRBD2. The CDR3 covers 15 residues. V was pared by 5 bases and J by 8 bases, with 12 bases of the junction left unmatched. Germline V CDR1 and CDR2: SGHTA, FQGTGA. As DNA, the CDR3 is TGTGCCAGCAGCCGGAGCGGGACCGAGAGCGATGAGCAGTTCTTC. Translation gives CASSRSGTESDEQFF.

This chain connects TRBV7-9 to TRBJ2-1; D gene unclear. The CDR3 loop spans 11 amino acids. V shed 1 base and J shed 10 bases, with 5 bases lying between them. Per germline, CDR1 SEHNR and CDR2 FQNEAQ (reference sequence). Written as DNA, the CDR3 is TGTGCCAGCAGCTTAGTCGAGGAGCAGTTCTTC. It specifies CASSLVEEQFF. Using reference TRBV7-9 and TRBJ2-1 for the parts outside the CDR3, the full variable domain is DTGVSQNPRHKITKRGQNVTFRCDPISEHNRLYWYRQTLGQGPEFLTYFQNEAQLEKSRLLSDRFSAERPKGSFSTLEIQRTEQGDSAMYLCASSLVEEQFFGPGTRLTVL.

The V call is TRBV4-2, the J call TRBJ1-2, with D possibly TRBD1 on 5 matching bases. The CDR3 has 14 residues. CDR1 LGHNA and CDR2 YNFKEQ come from the germline V gene. Trimming cost V 0 bases and J 6 bases, with 11 bases left between them. This CDR3 is CASSQDGRVDGYTF. The CDR3 coding sequence is TGTGCCAGCAGCCAAGACGGCAGGGTGGATGGCTACACCTTC.

The chain has TRBV20-1 and TRBJ2-7; 7 bases are shared with TRBD1. Germline loops: CDR1 DFQATT, CDR2 SNEGSKA (reference sequence). V was pared by 4 bases and J by 5 bases, with 2 bases of the junction left unmatched. CDR3 length: 11 residues. In DNA form, the CDR3 reads TGCAGTGCTAACAGGGGAAACGAGCAGTACTTC. This gives the protein CSANRGNEQYF.

The chain has TRBV12-3 or TRBV12-4 and TRBJ1-4; D remains ambiguous. The CDR3 spans 12 residues. The ends were cut back, 2 bases at V and 13 bases at J, with 11 bases in the middle. The CDR3 loop reads CASSLIGGSLFF. The CDR3 DNA follows: TGTGCCAGCAGTTTAATTGGAGGTTCACTGTTTTTT.

The chain is built from TRBV3-1 (or the pseudogene TRBV3-2) and TRBJ1-4; D perhaps matches TRBD1 (6 bases). CDR3 length equals 17 residues. V lost 1 base, J lost 5 bases, and 17 bases lay in between. CDR1 LGHDT and CDR2 YNNKEL come from the germline V gene (reference sequence). CDR3 amino acids: CASSQAFPGDRNEKLFF. CDR3 nucleotide sequence: TGTGCCAGCAGCCAAGCCTTTCCAGGGGACCGAAATGAAAAACTGTTTTTT.

V gene TRBV12-5 combines with J gene TRBJ2-1, with 7 bases identical to TRBD2. The junction had 14 bases not matched to a gene; V was cut back by 6 bases and J by 6 bases. The CDR3 has 16 amino acids. The germline gives CDR1 LGHNT, CDR2 FRNRAP. The CDR3 is CASGLGRGVIGNEQFF. The CDR3 nucleotides are TGTGCTAGTGGCCTCGGACGGGGGGTTATAGGCAATGAGCAGTTCTTC.

The V gene is TRBV5-1, the J gene TRBJ2-7; TRBD2 agrees at 13 bases. The CDR3 has 15 amino acids. With 4 bases clipped from V and 2 bases from J, the junction kept 3 bases outside the gene matches. The germline CDR1 and CDR2 sequences are SGHRS and YFSETQ. CDR3 protein: CASSRTSGGAYEQYF. In DNA, the CDR3 is TGCGCCAGCAGCAGGACTAGCGGGGGCGCCTACGAGCAGTACTTC.

The chain uses TRBV4-1 and TRBJ2-6, with D possibly being TRBD2 (7 bases). The CDR3 runs to 18 residues. CDR1 is MGHRA, CDR2 YSYEKL, per germline. V shed 3 bases and J shed 0 bases, with 15 bases lying between them. The CDR3 reads CASSQLGGGSSGANVLTF. CDR3 nucleotides: TGCGCCAGCAGCCAGCTAGGGGGGGGCAGCTCTGGGGCCAACGTCCTGACTTTC.

This chain connects TRBV7-2 to TRBJ2-2; 7 nucleotides agree with TRBD2. The CDR3 loop spans 18 amino acids. Trimming at V came to 2 bases and at J to 1 base, leaving 10 bases not matched to a gene. Germline V CDR1 and CDR2: SGHTA, FQGNSA. As DNA, the CDR3 is TGTGCCAGCAGCTTAAAAGGTCCTAGCGGCTTGAACACCGGGGAGCTGTTTTTT. As protein: CASSLKGPSGLNTGELFF. The full variable domain, its missing parts supplied by reference TRBV7-2 and TRBJ2-2, is GAGVSQSPSNKVTEKGKDVELRCDPISGHTALYWYRQSLGQGLEFLIYFQGNSAPDKSGLPSDRFSAERTGGSVSTLTIQRTQQEDSAVYLCASSLKGPSGLNTGELFFGEGSRLTVL.

The chain combines TRBV7-8 with TRBJ1-2, with 7 nucleotides matching TRBD1. Per germline, CDR1 SGHVS and CDR2 FQNEAQ. CDR3 length: 15 residues. V dropped 5 bases and J dropped 4; count of bases not matched to a gene: 10. The CDR3 loop is CASSLQRWTGYGYTF. The CDR3 DNA follows: TGTGCCAGCAGCCTGCAGAGATGGACAGGCTATGGCTACACCTTC.